Shown below are 21 T cell receptor beta chains from a single sample sequenced in a study of shared clonotypes between healthy human individuals. Terminally differentiated effector memory CD45RA+ cells were excluded from the naive CD8 cells, which were CD45RO-negative and positively selected for CCR7. Sequencing was performed with immunoSEQ multiplex PCR; in TCRdb, only in-frame clones are kept and a portion is missing. The table includes about 2.1 million clones, 90% to 95% detected once. Specimen: naive CD8+ T cells from PBMCs. The receptor set was obtained from a man aged 18 to 30 in good health. Some clones in this sample may be carry-over from other donors' samples.

The chain employs TRBV7-9 and TRBJ2-5; D unclear. CDR3 length equals 14 residues. V lost 1 base to trimming and J lost 1 base, with 7 bases between them. From germline, CDR1 is SEHNR and CDR2 FQNEAQ (reference sequence). CDR3 sequence reads: CASSLEPLQETQYF. For the CDR3, the DNA is TGTGCCAGCAGCTTAGAACCGCTCCAAGAGACCCAGTACTTC.

This rearrangement joins TRBV28 to TRBJ2-7; a possible D gene is TRBD1 (6 bases). There are 15 residues in the CDR3. Trimming pared 6 bases from V and 1 base from J, leaving 16 bases between. Germline values: CDR1 MDHEN, CDR2 SYDVKM. The CDR3 nucleotides are TGTGCCAGCAGCCCCCTGGGGACATTGTCCTACGAGCAGTACTTC. Protein: CASSPLGTLSYEQYF.

The chain uses TRBV7-2 and TRBJ2-7; D is possibly TRBD1 (6 bases). CDR3 length: 15 amino acids. Per germline, CDR1 SGHTA and CDR2 FQGNSA. V gave up 5 bases and J gave up 1 base, with 15 bases separating them. In DNA, the CDR3 is TGTGCCAGCAGCCTACAGGGAATATCATCCTACGAGCAGTACTTC. Its translation: CASSLQGISSYEQYF.

The chain recombines TRBV9 with TRBJ2-7; 10 bases match TRBD1. The junction had 7 bases not matched to a gene; V was cut back by 1 base and J by 0 bases. This CDR3 comprises 17 residues. Germline loops: CDR1 SGDLS, CDR2 YYNGEE. In nucleotides, the CDR3 is TGTGCCAGCAGCGTATCTTTGGGGACAGGGGCCTCCTACGAGCAGTACTTC. It yields the protein CASSVSLGTGASYEQYF.

This sequence joins TRBV12-5 and TRBJ2-7, with D perhaps matching TRBD2 (5 bases). V was clipped by 6 bases and J by 5 bases, with 11 bases between them. The germline V gene encodes CDR1 LGHNT and CDR2 FRNRAP. The CDR3 length is 12 residues. In DNA form, the CDR3 reads TGTGCTAGTGGAAACGGACTCAACGAGCAGTACTTC. This gives the protein CASGNGLNEQYF.

The CDR3 loop reads CASSPTGGPGNTIYF. CDR3 nucleotides: TGTGCCAGCAGCCCGACAGGGGGCCCTGGAAACACCATATATTTT. The rearrangement joins TRBV7-3 to TRBJ1-3, with TRBD1 matching 10 bases. The V gene end was trimmed by 5 bases and the J gene end by 2 bases; junction bases not matched to a gene: 3. This CDR3 is built from 15 residues. The germline CDR1 and CDR2 sequences are SGHTA and FQGTGA.

The rearrangement uses TRBV11-2 and TRBJ1-5, with D perhaps TRBD1 (5 bases). V was cut by 5 bases and J by 6 bases, with 26 bases left in between. This CDR3 is 18 amino acids long. The germline V gene encodes CDR1 SGHAT and CDR2 FQNNGV. CDR3 nucleotide sequence: TGTGCCAGCAGCCCCCGGGACGGATACTCAGAGGGTTCTCAGCCCCAGCATTTT. Translated, it gives CASSPRDGYSEGSQPQHF.

This clone was found once. Germline and junction disagree at one end, which may indicate a read error. This rearrangement joins TRBV7-9 to TRBJ2-7; 7 positions agree with TRBD2. The CDR3 sequence is 14 residues long. Germline V gene lookup returns CDR1 SEHNR and CDR2 FQNEAQ (reference sequence). The CDR3 is CASTLGAGVYEQYF. DNA of the CDR3: TGTGCCAGCACCTTAGGGGCGGGAGTTTACGAGCAGTACTTC.

This clone showed up just once. Distinct nucleotide sequences in the sample also encode this CDR3. The chain combines TRBV7-9 with TRBJ1-2; possibly TRBD1 for D (5 bases). The CDR3 has 13 amino acids. Trimming stripped 5 bases from V and 4 bases from J, with 11 bases between. Looked up from germline, CDR1 is SEHNR and CDR2 is FQNEAQ (reference sequence). The CDR3 reads CASSEGTVYGYTF. Here the CDR3 DNA reads TGTGCCAGCAGCGAGGGGACGGTCTATGGCTACACCTTC.

V is TRBV7-6 and J is TRBJ2-3; TRBD2 is a possible D gene (5 bases). Trimming shortened V by 5 bases and J by 4 bases, and 22 bases separated the two germline ends. Looked up from germline, CDR1 is SGHVS and CDR2 is FNYEAQ. This CDR3 region has 17 residues. The chain's CDR3 is CASSRIARADGSDTQYF. The CDR3 nucleotides read TGTGCCAGCAGCCGTATCGCGAGGGCGGATGGGTCAGATACGCAGTATTTT.

This CDR3 reads CASSLVSSGGFIQYF. The CDR3 DNA sequence: TGTGCCAGCAGCTTAGTCAGCAGCGGGGGATTTATTCAGTACTTC. V and J are TRBV7-9 and TRBJ2-4, with 8 bases identical to TRBD2. CDR1 and CDR2 from the germline V gene are SEHNR and FQNEAQ (reference sequence). The CDR3 covers 15 residues. Germline trimming cut 1 base from V and 10 bases from J; bases unmatched to any gene: 9.

This clone was found a few times. V is TRBV12-5 and J is TRBJ2-7; D call uncertain. Looked up from germline, CDR1 is LGHNT and CDR2 is FRNRAP. The CDR3 extends over 13 amino acids. Trimming shortened V by 6 bases and J by 7 bases, and 16 bases separated the two germline ends. The CDR3 protein is CASGPDLTGEQYF. CDR3 sequence (DNA): TGTGCTAGTGGCCCGGACCTTACCGGGGAGCAGTACTTC. Complete variable domain (other parts from reference TRBV12-5 and TRBJ2-7): DARVTQTPRHKVTEMGQEVTMRCQPILGHNTVFWYRQTMMQGLELLAYFRNRAPLDDSGMPKDRFSAEMPDATLATLKIQPSEPRDSAVYFCASGPDLTGEQYFGPGTRLTVT.

The chain employs TRBV15 and TRBJ2-5; perhaps TRBD2 as D (5 bases). The CDR3 has 14 amino acids. Trimming took 3 bases from V and 4 from J, leaving 12 bases between them. In germline, CDR1 is LNHNV, CDR2 YYDKDF (reference sequence). For the CDR3, the DNA is TGTGCCACCAGCAGGAGTAAGGGAGCAGAGACCCAGTACTTC. Translating gives CATSRSKGAETQYF. The full variable domain, rest sourced from reference TRBV15 and TRBJ2-5, is DAMVIQNPRYQVTQFGKPVTLSCSQTLNHNVMYWYQQKSSQAPKLLFHYYDKDFNNEADTPDNFQSRRPNTSFCFLDIRSPGLGDTAMYLCATSRSKGAETQYFGPGTRLLVL.

The J gene is TRBJ1-1, the V gene TRBV27; D is uncertain. The V gene lost 4 bases and the J gene lost 2 bases, with 11 bases spanning the gap. The CDR3 loop spans 14 amino acids. CDR1 is MNHEY, CDR2 SMNVEV, per germline (reference sequence). The CDR3 region is CASSSWTGNTEAFF. CDR3 sequence (DNA): TGTGCCAGCAGTTCATGGACGGGTAACACTGAAGCTTTCTTT.

This clone has a single count. The chain uses TRBV6-6 and TRBJ2-5; D remains unclear. CDR1 and CDR2 from the germline V gene are MNHNY and SVGAGI (reference sequence). This CDR3 region has 12 residues. Trimming left V 8 bases short and J 2 bases short, with 9 bases between. The CDR3 is CASLGLQETQYF. The CDR3 nucleotides are TGTGCCAGCCTTGGCTTACAAGAGACCCAGTACTTC.

The chain combines TRBV14 with TRBJ2-1; maybe TRBD1 (7 bases). V was cut by 0 bases and J by 4 bases, with 13 bases left in between. CDR1 SGHDN and CDR2 FVKESK come from the germline V gene. CDR3 length: 16 amino acids. The CDR3: CASSQDPQGGYNEQFF. The CDR3 region has the DNA TGTGCCAGCAGCCAAGATCCCCAGGGGGGTTACAATGAGCAGTTCTTC.

On this clone: The same CDR3 can be traced to other DNA sequences in this sample. The chain carries TRBV5-6 and TRBJ2-7; the D gene is possibly TRBD2 (5 bases). V was pared by 2 bases and J by 2 bases, with 5 bases between. The CDR3 totals 12 residues. The V gene's germline CDR1 is SGHDT and CDR2 YYEEEE. In DNA, the CDR3 is TGTGCCAGCAGCTTCGGGACCTACGAGCAGTACTTC. Encoded protein: CASSFGTYEQYF.

The V gene is TRBV28, the J gene TRBJ2-3; D possibly corresponds to TRBD1 (6 bases). CDR1 and CDR2 (germline): MDHEN, SYDVKM. The CDR3 length is 14 residues. V was pared by 4 bases and J by 8 bases, with 16 bases between. This CDR3 is CASSSHRAWATQYF. The CDR3 DNA reads as TGTGCCAGCAGTTCCCACAGGGCGTGGGCTACGCAGTATTTT.

The rearrangement links TRBV27 to TRBJ2-2; a possible D gene is TRBD2 (5 bases). Deletions cut 5 bases from V and 6 bases from J, with 22 bases between. Germline loops: CDR1 MNHEY, CDR2 SMNVEV (reference sequence). This CDR3 comprises 17 residues. CDR3 region: CASSPPPGTIMAGELFF. The CDR3 region has the DNA TGTGCCAGCAGTCCCCCGCCGGGAACGATAATGGCCGGGGAGCTGTTTTTT.

V gene TRBV7-6 combines with J gene TRBJ1-1, with D possibly matching TRBD1 (6 bases). Germline loops: CDR1 SGHVS, CDR2 FNYEAQ. With 5 bases removed from V and 8 bases from J, the gap between germline ends came to 18 bases. This CDR3 is 14 amino acids long. CDR3 sequence reads: CASSQLTGPAEAFF. For the CDR3, the DNA is TGTGCCAGCAGCCAGCTGACAGGTCCCGCGGAAGCTTTCTTT. The full variable domain, with the rest looked up from reference TRBV7-6 and TRBJ1-1, is GAGVSQSPRYKVTKRGQDVALRCDPISGHVSLYWYRQALGQGPEFLTYFNYEAQQDKSGLPNDRFSAERPEGSISTLTIQRTEQRDSAMYRCASSQLTGPAEAFFGQGTRLTVV.

The chain recombines TRBV27 with TRBJ1-2; D is unresolved. Germline assignment: CDR1 MNHEY and CDR2 SMNVEV (reference sequence). This CDR3 contains 13 residues. Trimming left V 5 bases short and J 2 bases short, with 9 bases between. DNA for the CDR3: TGTGCCAGCAGTCCCGTAGGCAACTATGGCTACACCTTC. Translating it yields CASSPVGNYGYTF.